This T cell receptor beta chain was found in a study of graft-versus-host responses after intestinal transplantation. The overall study: Induction using anti-thymocyte globulin, followed by tacrolimus and steroids for approximately three years, was given to all recipients.

The CDR3 spans 17 residues. Notes on the study in general: Those patients showing graft-donor T cell macrochimerism displayed high graft-versus-host to host-versus-graft clonal ratios in allografts.

TCRdb's copy holds only in-frame clones and misses some; the assay was immunoSEQ multiplex PCR. The sample yields under 85,000 clones, approximately 94% seen once. Comments on this clone: Antigen unknown.

This chain joins TRBV21-1 and TRBJ2-1; TRBD2 was called by the table and not checked on the DNA. TRBV21-1 is a pseudogene. The input for sequencing was unstimulated CD8+ T cells sorted from spleen or lymph node cells, taken before intestinal transplant. This receptor was obtained from a human donor who received an intestinal transplant. The CDR3 sequence: CASSGRLATPSDNEQFF. For the CDR3, the DNA is TGTGCCAGCAGTGGAAGACTAGCTACACCATCCGACAATGAGCAGTTCTTC.